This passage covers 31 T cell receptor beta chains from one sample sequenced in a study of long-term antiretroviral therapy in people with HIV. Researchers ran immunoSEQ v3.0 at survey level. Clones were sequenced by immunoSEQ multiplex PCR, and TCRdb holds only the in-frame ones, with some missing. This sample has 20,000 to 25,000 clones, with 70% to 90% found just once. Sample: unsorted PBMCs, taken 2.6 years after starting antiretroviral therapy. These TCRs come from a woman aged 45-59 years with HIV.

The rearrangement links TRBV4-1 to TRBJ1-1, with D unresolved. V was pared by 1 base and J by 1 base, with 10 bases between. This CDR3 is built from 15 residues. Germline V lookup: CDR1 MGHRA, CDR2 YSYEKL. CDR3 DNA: TGCGCCAGCAGCCAAGTCGCGCGGGAGAACACTGAAGCTTTCTTT. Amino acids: CASSQVARENTEAFF.

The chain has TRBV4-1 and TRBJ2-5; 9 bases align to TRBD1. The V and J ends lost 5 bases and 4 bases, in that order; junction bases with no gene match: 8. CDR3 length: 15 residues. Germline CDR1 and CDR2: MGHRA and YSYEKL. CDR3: CASSNRDRVGETQYF. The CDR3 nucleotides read TGCGCCAGCAGCAACCGGGACAGGGTAGGAGAGACCCAGTACTTC.

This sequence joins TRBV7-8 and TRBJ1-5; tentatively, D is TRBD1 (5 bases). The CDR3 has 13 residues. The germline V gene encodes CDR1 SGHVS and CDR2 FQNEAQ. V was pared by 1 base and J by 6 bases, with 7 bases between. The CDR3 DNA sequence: TGTGCCAGCAGCTTAGGTGGGACTCAGCCCCAGCATTTT. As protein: CASSLGGTQPQHF.

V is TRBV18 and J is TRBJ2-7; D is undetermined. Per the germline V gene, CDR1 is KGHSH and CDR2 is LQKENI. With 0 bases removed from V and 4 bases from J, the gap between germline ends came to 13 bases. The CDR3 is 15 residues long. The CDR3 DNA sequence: TGTGCCAGCTCACCACCGTCATCAACCTTATACGAGCAGTACTTC. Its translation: CASSPPSSTLYEQYF.

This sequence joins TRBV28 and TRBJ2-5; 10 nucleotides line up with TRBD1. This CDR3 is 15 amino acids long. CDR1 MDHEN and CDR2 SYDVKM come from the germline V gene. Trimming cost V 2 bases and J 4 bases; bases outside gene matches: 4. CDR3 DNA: TGTGCCAGCAGTTTAGACGGGACAGGGGCAGAGACCCAGTACTTC. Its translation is CASSLDGTGAETQYF.

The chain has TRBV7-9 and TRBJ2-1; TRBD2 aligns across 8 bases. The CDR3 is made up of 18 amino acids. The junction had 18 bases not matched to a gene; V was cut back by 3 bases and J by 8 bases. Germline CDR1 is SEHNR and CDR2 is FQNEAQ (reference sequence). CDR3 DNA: TGTGCCAGCAGCTTTGTAATTCCTCCAGCGGGAGTCTTCGATGAGCAGTTCTTC. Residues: CASSFVIPPAGVFDEQFF.

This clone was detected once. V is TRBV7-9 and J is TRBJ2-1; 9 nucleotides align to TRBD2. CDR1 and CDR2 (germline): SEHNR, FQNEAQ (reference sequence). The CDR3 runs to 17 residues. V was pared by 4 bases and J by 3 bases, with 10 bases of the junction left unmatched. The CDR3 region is CASSSRGGTSLYNEQFF. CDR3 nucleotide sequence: TGTGCCAGCAGCTCCCGGGGGGGGACTAGCCTCTACAATGAGCAGTTCTTC.

CDR3 protein: CASSPFLGGEYEQFF. CDR3 nucleotide sequence: TGTGCCAGCAGCCCTTTCCTTGGGGGAGAATATGAGCAGTTCTTC. The rearrangement uses TRBV9 and TRBJ2-1, with D perhaps TRBD1 or TRBD2 (5 bases each). The V and J ends lost 4 bases and 8 bases respectively, with 19 bases between them. The germline gives CDR1 SGDLS, CDR2 YYNGEE. The CDR3 runs 15 residues.

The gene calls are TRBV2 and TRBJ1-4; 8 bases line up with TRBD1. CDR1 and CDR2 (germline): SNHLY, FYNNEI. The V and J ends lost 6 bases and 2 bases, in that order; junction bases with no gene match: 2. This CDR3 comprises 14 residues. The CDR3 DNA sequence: TGTGCCAGCAGCCGGGACAGGACTAATGAAAAACTGTTTTTT. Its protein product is CASSRDRTNEKLFF. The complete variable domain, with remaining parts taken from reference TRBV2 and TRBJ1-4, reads EPEVTQTPSHQVTQMGQEVILRCVPISNHLYFYWYRQILGQKVEFLVSFYNNEISEKSEIFDDQFSVERPDGSNFTLKIRSTKLEDSAMYFCASSRDRTNEKLFFGSGTQLSVL.

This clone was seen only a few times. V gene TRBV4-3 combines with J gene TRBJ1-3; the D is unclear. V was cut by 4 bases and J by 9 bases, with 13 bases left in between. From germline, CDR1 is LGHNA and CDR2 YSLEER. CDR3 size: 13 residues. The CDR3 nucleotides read TGCGCCAGCAGCCTCACGGACGGAGGCACCATATATTTT. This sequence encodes CASSLTDGGTIYF.

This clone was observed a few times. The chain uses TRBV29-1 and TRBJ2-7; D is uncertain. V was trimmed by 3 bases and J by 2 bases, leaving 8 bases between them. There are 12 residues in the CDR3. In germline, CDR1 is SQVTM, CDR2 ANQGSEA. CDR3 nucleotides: TGCAGCGTTGAGGACGGGCCCTACGAGCAGTACTTC. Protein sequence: CSVEDGPYEQYF.

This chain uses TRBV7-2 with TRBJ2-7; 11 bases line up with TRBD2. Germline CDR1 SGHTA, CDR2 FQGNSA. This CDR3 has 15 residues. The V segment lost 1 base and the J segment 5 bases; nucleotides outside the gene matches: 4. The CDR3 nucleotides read TGTGCCAGCAGCTTAGATAGCGGGAGGGAGGACGAGCAGTACTTC. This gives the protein CASSLDSGREDEQYF.

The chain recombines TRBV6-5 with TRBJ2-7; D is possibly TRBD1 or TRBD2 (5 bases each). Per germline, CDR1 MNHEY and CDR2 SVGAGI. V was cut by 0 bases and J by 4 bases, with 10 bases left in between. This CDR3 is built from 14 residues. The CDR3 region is CASSYSLAGYEQYF. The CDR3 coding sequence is TGTGCCAGCAGTTACTCCCTAGCAGGGTACGAGCAGTACTTC.

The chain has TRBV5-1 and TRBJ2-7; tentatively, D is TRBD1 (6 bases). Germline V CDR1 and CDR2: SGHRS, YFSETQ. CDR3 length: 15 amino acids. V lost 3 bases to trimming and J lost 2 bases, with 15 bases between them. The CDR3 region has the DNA TGCGCCAGCAGCTCCAGTCGAGGGGGAACCTACGAGCAGTACTTC. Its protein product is CASSSSRGGTYEQYF.

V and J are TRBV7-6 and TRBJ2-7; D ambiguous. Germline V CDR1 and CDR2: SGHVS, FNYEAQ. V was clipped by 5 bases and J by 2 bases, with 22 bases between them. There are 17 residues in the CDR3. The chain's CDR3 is CASSPEGASTPTYEQYF. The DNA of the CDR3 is TGTGCCAGCAGCCCCGAAGGAGCCTCCACCCCCACCTACGAGCAGTACTTC.

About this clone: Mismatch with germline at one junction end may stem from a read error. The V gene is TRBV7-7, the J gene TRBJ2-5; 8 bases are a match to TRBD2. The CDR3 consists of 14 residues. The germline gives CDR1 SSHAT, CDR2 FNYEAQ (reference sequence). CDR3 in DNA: TGTGCTAGCAGCTCTAGCGGGTCCCAAGAGACCCAGTACTTC. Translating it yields CASSSSGSQETQYF.

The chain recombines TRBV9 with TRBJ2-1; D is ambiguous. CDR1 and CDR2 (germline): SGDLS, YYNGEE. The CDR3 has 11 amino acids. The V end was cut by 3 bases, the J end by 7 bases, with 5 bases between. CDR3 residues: CASSGYNEQFF. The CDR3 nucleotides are TGTGCCAGCAGCGGTTATAATGAGCAGTTCTTC.

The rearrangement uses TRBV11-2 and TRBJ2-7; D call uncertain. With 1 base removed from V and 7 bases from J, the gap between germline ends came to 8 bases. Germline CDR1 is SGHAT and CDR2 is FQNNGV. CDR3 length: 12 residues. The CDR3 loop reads CASSLGGPEQYF. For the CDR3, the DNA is TGTGCCAGCAGCTTAGGGGGTCCAGAGCAGTACTTC.

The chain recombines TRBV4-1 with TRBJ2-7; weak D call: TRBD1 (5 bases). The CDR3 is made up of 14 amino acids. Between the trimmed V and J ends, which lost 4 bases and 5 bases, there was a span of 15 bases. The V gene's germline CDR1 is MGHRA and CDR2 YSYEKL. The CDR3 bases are TGCGCCAGCAGCCTTGGGCAGGGATGGGACGAGCAGTACTTC. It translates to CASSLGQGWDEQYF.

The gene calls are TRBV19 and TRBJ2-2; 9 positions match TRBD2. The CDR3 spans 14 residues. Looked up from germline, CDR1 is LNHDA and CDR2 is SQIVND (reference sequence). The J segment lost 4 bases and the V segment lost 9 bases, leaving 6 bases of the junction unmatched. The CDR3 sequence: CASGTSGLTGELFF. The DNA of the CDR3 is TGTGCCAGCGGTACTAGCGGGCTCACCGGGGAGCTGTTTTTT.

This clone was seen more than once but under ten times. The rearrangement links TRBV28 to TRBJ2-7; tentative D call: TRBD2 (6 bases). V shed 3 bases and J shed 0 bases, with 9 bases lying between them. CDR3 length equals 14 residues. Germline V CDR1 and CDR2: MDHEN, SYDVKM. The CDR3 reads CASSFERASYEQYF. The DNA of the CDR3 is TGTGCCAGCAGTTTTGAGCGGGCCTCCTACGAGCAGTACTTC. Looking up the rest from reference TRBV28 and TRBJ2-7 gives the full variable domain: DVKVTQSSRYLVKRTGEKVFLECVQDMDHENMFWYRQDPGLGLRLIYFSYDVKMKEKGDIPEGYSVSREKKERFSLILESASTNQTSMYLCASSFERASYEQYFGPGTRLTVT.

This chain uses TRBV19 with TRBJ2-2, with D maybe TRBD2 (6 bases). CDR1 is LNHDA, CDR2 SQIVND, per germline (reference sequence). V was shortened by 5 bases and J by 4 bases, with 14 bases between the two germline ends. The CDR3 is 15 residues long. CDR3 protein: CASSLWVGGTGELFF. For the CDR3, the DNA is TGTGCCAGTAGTTTGTGGGTGGGGGGCACCGGGGAGCTGTTTTTT.

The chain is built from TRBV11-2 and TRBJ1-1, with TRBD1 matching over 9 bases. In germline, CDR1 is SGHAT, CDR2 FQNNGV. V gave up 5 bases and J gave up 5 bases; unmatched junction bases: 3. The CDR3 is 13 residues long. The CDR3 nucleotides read TGTGCCAGCAGCCCGACAGGGGGAACTGAAGCTTTCTTT. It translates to CASSPTGGTEAFF. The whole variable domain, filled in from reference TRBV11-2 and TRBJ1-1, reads EAGVAQSPRYKIIEKRQSVAFWCNPISGHATLYWYQQILGQGPKLLIQFQNNGVVDDSQLPKDRFSAERLKGVDSTLKIQPAKLEDSAVYLCASSPTGGTEAFFGQGTRLTVV.

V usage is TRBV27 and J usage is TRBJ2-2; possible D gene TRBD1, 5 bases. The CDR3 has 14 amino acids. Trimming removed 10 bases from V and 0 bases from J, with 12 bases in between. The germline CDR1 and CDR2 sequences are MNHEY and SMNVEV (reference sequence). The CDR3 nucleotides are TGTGCCACCAGGGTCCTAGCGAACACCGGGGAGCTGTTTTTT. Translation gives CATRVLANTGELFF.

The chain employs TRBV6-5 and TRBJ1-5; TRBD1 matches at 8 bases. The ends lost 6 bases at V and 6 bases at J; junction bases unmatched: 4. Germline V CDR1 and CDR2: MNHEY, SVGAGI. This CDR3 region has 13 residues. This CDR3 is CASSRGQGQPQHF. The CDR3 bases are TGTGCCAGCAGCAGGGGGCAAGGTCAGCCCCAGCATTTT.

The DNA for the CDR3 is TGTGCCAGCCGTCTCAGCTCTGGAAACACCATATATTTT. Its translation is CASRLSSGNTIYF. The rearrangement uses TRBV27 and TRBJ1-3, with D unresolved. Germline V CDR1 and CDR2: MNHEY, SMNVEV (reference sequence). This CDR3 region has 13 residues. V lost 8 bases to trimming and J lost 0 bases, with 8 bases between them.

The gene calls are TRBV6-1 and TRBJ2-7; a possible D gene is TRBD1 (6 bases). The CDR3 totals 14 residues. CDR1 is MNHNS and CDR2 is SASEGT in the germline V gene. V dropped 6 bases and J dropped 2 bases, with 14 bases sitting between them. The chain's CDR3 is CASSRGDNPYEQYF. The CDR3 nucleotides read TGTGCCAGCAGCCGAGGGGACAACCCCTACGAGCAGTACTTC.

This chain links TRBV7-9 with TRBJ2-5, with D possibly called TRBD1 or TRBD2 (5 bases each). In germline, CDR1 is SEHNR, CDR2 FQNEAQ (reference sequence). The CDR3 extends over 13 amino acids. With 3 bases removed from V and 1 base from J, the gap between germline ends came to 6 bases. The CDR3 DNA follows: TGTGCCAGCAGCTTTGGGGGCCAAGAGACCCAGTACTTC. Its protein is CASSFGGQETQYF.

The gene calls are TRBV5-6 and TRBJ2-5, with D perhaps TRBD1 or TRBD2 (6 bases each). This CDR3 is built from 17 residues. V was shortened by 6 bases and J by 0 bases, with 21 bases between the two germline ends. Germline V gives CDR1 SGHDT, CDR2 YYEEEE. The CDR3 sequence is CASNLRQARGYQETQYF. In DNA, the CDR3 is TGTGCCAGCAACCTGCGACAGGCCCGGGGGTACCAAGAGACCCAGTACTTC.

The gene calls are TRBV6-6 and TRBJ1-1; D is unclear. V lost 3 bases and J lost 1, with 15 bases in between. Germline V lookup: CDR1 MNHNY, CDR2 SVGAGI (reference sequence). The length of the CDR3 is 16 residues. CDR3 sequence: CASSYGLFKGNTEAFF. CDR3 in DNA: TGTGCCAGCAGTTATGGTCTCTTTAAAGGGAACACTGAAGCTTTCTTT.

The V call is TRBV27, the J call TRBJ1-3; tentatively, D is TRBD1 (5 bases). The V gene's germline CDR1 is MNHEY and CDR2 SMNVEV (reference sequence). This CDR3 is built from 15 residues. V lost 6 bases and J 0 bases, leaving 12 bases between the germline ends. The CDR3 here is CASSAWGSSGNTIYF. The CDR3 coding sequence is TGTGCCAGCAGCGCTTGGGGGAGCTCTGGAAACACCATATATTTT.